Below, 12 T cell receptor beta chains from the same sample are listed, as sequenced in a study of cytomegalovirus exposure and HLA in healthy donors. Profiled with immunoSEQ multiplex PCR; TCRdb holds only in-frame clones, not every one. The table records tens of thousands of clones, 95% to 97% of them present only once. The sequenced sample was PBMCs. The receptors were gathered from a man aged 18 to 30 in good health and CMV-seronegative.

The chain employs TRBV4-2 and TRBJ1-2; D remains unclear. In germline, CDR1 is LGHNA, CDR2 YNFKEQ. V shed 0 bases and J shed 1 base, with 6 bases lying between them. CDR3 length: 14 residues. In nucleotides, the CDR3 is TGTGCCAGCAGCCAAGACAGTCTTAACTATGGCTACACCTTC. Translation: CASSQDSLNYGYTF.

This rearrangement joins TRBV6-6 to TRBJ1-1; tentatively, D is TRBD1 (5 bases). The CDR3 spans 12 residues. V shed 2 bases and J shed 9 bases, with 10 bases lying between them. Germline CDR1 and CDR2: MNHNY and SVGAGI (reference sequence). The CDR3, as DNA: TGTGCCAGCAGTTACGGCGGGACTCAAGCTTTCTTT. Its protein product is CASSYGGTQAFF.

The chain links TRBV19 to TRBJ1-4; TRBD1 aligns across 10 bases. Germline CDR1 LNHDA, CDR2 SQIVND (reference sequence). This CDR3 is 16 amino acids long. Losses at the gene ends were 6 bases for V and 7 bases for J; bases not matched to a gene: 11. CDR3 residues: CASRHRSGTGAEKLFF. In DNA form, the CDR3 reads TGTGCCAGTAGACACCGCTCCGGGACAGGGGCTGAAAAACTGTTTTTT.

DNA for the CDR3: TGTGCCAGCAGCGTCCAGGGAAACTTTAACTATGGCTACACCTTC. It translates to CASSVQGNFNYGYTF. J is TRBJ1-2 and V is TRBV5-6, with TRBD1 as a possible D gene (5 bases). The CDR3 loop spans 15 amino acids. V was pared by 4 bases and J by 1 base, with 14 bases between. Per germline, CDR1 SGHDT and CDR2 YYEEEE.

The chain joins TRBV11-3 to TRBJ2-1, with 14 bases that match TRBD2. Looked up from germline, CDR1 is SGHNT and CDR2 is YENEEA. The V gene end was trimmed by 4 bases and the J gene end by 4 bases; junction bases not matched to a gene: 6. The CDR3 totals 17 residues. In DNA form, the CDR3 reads TGTGCCAGCAGCTCGCAGGGACTAGCGGGAGTTTACAATGAGCAGTTCTTC. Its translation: CASSSQGLAGVYNEQFF.

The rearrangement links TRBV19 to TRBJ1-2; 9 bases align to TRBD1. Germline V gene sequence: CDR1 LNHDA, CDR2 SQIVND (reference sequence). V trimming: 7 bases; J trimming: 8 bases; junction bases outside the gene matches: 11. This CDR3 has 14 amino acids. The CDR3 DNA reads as TGTGCCAGTACTCGCGACAGGGGGGCTAAGGGCTACACCTTC. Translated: CASTRDRGAKGYTF.

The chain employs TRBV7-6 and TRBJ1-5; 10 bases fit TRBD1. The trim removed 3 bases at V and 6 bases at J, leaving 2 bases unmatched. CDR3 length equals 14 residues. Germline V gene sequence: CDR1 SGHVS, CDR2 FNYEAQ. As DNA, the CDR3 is TGTGCCAGCAGCTTCCGGGACAGGGGTCAGCCCCAGCATTTT. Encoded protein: CASSFRDRGQPQHF. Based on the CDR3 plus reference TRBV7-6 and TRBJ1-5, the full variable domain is GAGVSQSPRYKVTKRGQDVALRCDPISGHVSLYWYRQALGQGPEFLTYFNYEAQQDKSGLPNDRFSAERPEGSISTLTIQRTEQRDSAMYRCASSFRDRGQPQHFGDGTRLSIL.

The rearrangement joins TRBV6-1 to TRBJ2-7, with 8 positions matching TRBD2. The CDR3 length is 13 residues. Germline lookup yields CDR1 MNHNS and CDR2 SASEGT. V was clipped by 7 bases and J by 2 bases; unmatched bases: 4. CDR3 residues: CASIKTSAYEQYF. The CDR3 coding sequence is TGTGCCAGCATAAAGACTAGCGCCTACGAGCAGTACTTC.

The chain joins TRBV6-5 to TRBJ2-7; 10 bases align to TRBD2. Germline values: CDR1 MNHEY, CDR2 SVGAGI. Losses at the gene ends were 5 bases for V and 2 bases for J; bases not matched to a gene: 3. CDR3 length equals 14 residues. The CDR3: CASSLAGVPYEQYF. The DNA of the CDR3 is TGTGCCAGCAGTCTAGCGGGAGTTCCCTACGAGCAGTACTTC.

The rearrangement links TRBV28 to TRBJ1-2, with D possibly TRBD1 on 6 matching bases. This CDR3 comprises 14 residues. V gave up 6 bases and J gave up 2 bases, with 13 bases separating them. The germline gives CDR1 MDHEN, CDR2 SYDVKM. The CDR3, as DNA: TGTGCCAGCAGGACCACGGGGACAAACTATGGCTACACCTTC. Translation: CASRTTGTNYGYTF.

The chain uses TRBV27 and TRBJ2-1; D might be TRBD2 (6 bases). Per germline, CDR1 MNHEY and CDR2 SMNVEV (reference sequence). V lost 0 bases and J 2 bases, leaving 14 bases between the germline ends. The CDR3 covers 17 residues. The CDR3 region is CASSLSGGTQTYNEQFF. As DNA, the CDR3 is TGTGCCAGCAGTTTATCCGGCGGGACGCAAACCTACAATGAGCAGTTCTTC.

CDR3 loop: CASSKGHSMTDTEAFF. The CDR3, as DNA: TGTGCCAGCAGCAAGGGACACTCTATGACGGACACTGAAGCTTTCTTT. The chain carries TRBV5-6 and TRBJ1-1, with D possibly TRBD1 on 6 matching bases. The CDR3 loop spans 16 amino acids. V was cut by 4 bases and J by 3 bases, with 19 bases left in between. CDR1 is SGHDT, CDR2 YYEEEE, per germline.